This TCR beta chain emerged from a study of blood T cell repertoires in COVID-19. Method: immunoSEQ multiplex PCR; TCRdb's copy keeps in-frame clones and lacks some. The data contain over 250,000 clones, approximately 85% of them singletons. The CDR3 extends over 16 amino acids. Trimming pared 10 bases from V and 1 base from J, leaving 22 bases between. The germline V gene encodes CDR1 MNHEY and CDR2 SMNVEV (reference sequence). This clone was seen a handful of times. This clonotype originated in a man aged 45-65 years with active or convalescent COVID-19. The specimen sequenced was peripheral blood. This sequence joins TRBV27 and TRBJ1-1; D gene unclear. The CDR3 DNA reads TGTGCCACCAACCCTTCCAGGATGGGCAGGAACACTGAAGCTTTCTTT. It yields the protein CATNPSRMGRNTEAFF.